The sequence of this T cell receptor beta chain was determined in a study of neurological immune-mediated disorders. At least ten counts were recorded for this clonotype. The antigen remains undetermined. By 5'RACE with 10-nucleotide random UMIs, the cDNA was made. Via MiXCR, TCRdb re-called the 5' RACE reads, giving one row per CDR3 protein. This sample has 60,000 or so distinct CDR3 sequences, with about 10% found just once. The unsorted libraries were made from 2 million PBMCs kept at -80 C. Study outcomes and limitations: No sharing of CDR3 amino acid sequences was observed among expanded clones across subjects, suggesting private repertoires in all groups. HTLV-1-associated myelopathy had the most TCR clonal expansion, whereas multiple sclerosis had the least (lower than in healthy controls).

This CDR3 spans 13 amino acids. The ends lost 11 bases at V and 7 bases at J; junction bases unmatched: 8. CDR1 MDHEN and CDR2 SYDVKM come from the germline V gene. The rearrangement joins TRBV28 to TRBJ2-1; 10 nucleotides match TRBD2. The sequence was obtained from a man aged 55-75 years in good health. Sequencing was performed on PBMCs. CDR3 sequence (DNA): TGTGCCCTGGGAGTAGCGGGGGGTAATGAGCAGTTCTTC. It codes for CALGVAGGNEQFF.